This TCR beta chain was obtained from a study of blood T cell repertoires in COVID-19. This CDR3 has 14 amino acids. The ends were cut back, 2 bases at V and 0 bases at J, with 8 bases in the middle. Germline V lookup: CDR1 SGHAT, CDR2 FQNNGV. Measured with immunoSEQ multiplex PCR; TCRdb has only the in-frame clones, and not every one. The table lists around 320,000 clones, 70% to 90% of them singletons, with just under 7% in the top ten. V and J are TRBV11-2 and TRBJ2-7; D unclear. The receptor was derived from a woman in her twenties or thirties who had recovered from COVID-19. The sample was peripheral blood. CDR3 bases: TGTGCCAGCAGCTTAACAACAGCCTCCTACGAGCAGTACTTC. This sequence encodes CASSLTTASYEQYF.